This paragraph reports one T cell receptor (beta chain). The data are from a study of blood T cell repertoires in COVID-19. Study at large: The United States, Italy and Spain provided the acute and convalescent COVID-19 samples. Sources were T cells, B-cell-depleted T cells, or PBMCs; the material itself was cDNA or gDNA.

Germline V CDR1 and CDR2: MDHEN, SYDVKM. V was clipped by 7 bases and J by 5 bases, with 15 bases between them. The CDR3 extends over 13 amino acids. Participant age was roughly 18 to 100 years, and participants resided in roughly 25 US areas. Original methodology: Cell counts per sample came from amplifying reference gene primers. Assay used: immunoSEQ multiplex PCR; TCRdb lists only in-frame clones, some missing. For V, J and clone size, that table is used; D and trimming come from the DNA. The table records roughly 230,000 clones, about nine tenths of them present only once. Material: PBMCs or T cells enriched from blood (not recorded which). The receptor was isolated from a woman in her 30s with acute COVID-19. V is TRBV28 and J is TRBJ2-7, with D maybe TRBD2 (6 bases). As DNA, the CDR3 is TGTGCCAGCACTCCCCGCGGGGTTCACGAGCAGTACTTC. Translating it yields CASTPRGVHEQYF.